The 14 T cell receptor beta chains in this list originate from one sample, sequenced in a study of blood T cell repertoires in COVID-19. The data were produced by immunoSEQ multiplex PCR, yet TCRdb's version contains in-frame clones alone and is incomplete. Of about 250,000 clones in the sample, almost 90% are singletons; the top ten hold about 1.3%. Input material: peripheral blood. The receptors here all came from a man at least 80 years old with acute or convalescent COVID-19.

The chain recombines TRBV28 with TRBJ1-5; tentative D call: TRBD1 (5 bases). This CDR3 has 14 amino acids. Germline V lookup: CDR1 MDHEN, CDR2 SYDVKM. The ends were cut back, 6 bases at V and 5 bases at J, with 14 bases in the middle. CDR3 region: CASSAGPTDQPQHF. CDR3 coding DNA: TGTGCCAGCAGCGCGGGACCAACTGATCAGCCCCAGCATTTT.

This chain joins TRBV28 and TRBJ2-3, with 7 bases identical to TRBD2. The CDR3 is made up of 15 amino acids. CDR1 and CDR2 (germline): MDHEN, SYDVKM. V was clipped by 2 bases and J by 0 bases; unmatched bases: 2. The CDR3 reads CASSLLAASTDTQYF. The CDR3 bases are TGTGCCAGCAGTTTACTAGCGGCTAGCACAGATACGCAGTATTTT.

The chain joins TRBV6-5 to TRBJ1-5, with 8 bases aligning to TRBD1. Germline trimming cut 5 bases from V and 5 bases from J; bases unmatched to any gene: 5. Germline loops: CDR1 MNHEY, CDR2 SVGAGI. This CDR3 has 14 residues. The CDR3 here is CASSKQGGHQPQHF. CDR3 nucleotides: TGTGCCAGCAGTAAACAGGGGGGACATCAGCCCCAGCATTTT.

The rearrangement joins TRBV6-2 or TRBV6-3 to TRBJ1-5, with D perhaps matching TRBD1 (6 bases). This CDR3 region has 14 residues. Germline CDR1 reads MNHEY; CDR2 reads SVGEGT. The V gene lost 6 bases and the J gene lost 5 bases, with 14 bases spanning the gap. The CDR3: CASSPDSGDQPQHF. CDR3 sequence (DNA): TGTGCCAGCAGCCCGGACAGCGGTGATCAGCCCCAGCATTTT.

The CDR3 loop reads CASSARTGEGYTF. DNA of the CDR3: TGTGCCAGCAGCGCCCGGACAGGGGAGGGCTACACCTTC. This chain uses TRBV7-9 with TRBJ1-2; TRBD1 matches 9 bases. V shed 5 bases and J 8 bases; nucleotides not matched to a gene: 6. This CDR3 spans 13 amino acids. Germline CDR1 is SEHNR and CDR2 is FQNEAQ (reference sequence).

The chain recombines TRBV3-1 (or the pseudogene TRBV3-2) with TRBJ2-7; D gene uncertain. The CDR3 totals 15 residues. Looked up from germline, CDR1 is LGHDT and CDR2 is YNNKEL (reference sequence). Trimming took 3 bases from V and 4 from J, leaving 16 bases between them. For the CDR3, the DNA is TGTGCCAGCAGCCAGAGTAGTAGCCCTTGGTACGAGCAGTACTTC. Protein product: CASSQSSSPWYEQYF.

The chain is built from TRBV18 and TRBJ1-1; tentatively, D is TRBD1 (5 bases). Trimming took 3 bases from V and 1 from J, leaving 9 bases between them. The CDR3 loop spans 14 amino acids. Germline V gives CDR1 KGHSH, CDR2 LQKENI. The CDR3 coding sequence is TGTGCCAGCTCACCCCTCGGGGGGAACACTGAAGCTTTCTTT. Translated: CASSPLGGNTEAFF.

The CDR3 region has the DNA TGTGCCAGCAGCCACCGCACATCGGTGGGGCGCACTGAAGCTTTCTTT. As protein: CASSHRTSVGRTEAFF. V and J are TRBV3-1 (or the pseudogene TRBV3-2) and TRBJ1-1, with D possibly TRBD1 on 5 matching bases. V lost 3 bases, J lost 4 bases, and 18 bases lay in between. Per the germline V gene, CDR1 is LGHDT and CDR2 is YNNKEL (reference sequence). This CDR3 contains 16 residues.

This clone was detected once. The chain links TRBV27 to TRBJ1-5; 7 bases align to TRBD1. CDR3 length: 12 amino acids. V shed 5 bases and J 8 bases; nucleotides not matched to a gene: 3. From germline, CDR1 is MNHEY and CDR2 SMNVEV (reference sequence). CDR3 bases: TGTGCCAGCAGTGCACAGGGGAAGCCCCAGCATTTT. Translated: CASSAQGKPQHF.

The chain carries TRBV18 and TRBJ1-1, with 10 bases aligning to TRBD1. Germline V gives CDR1 KGHSH, CDR2 LQKENI. The CDR3 has 13 residues. V was pared by 3 bases and J by 8 bases, with 3 bases of the junction left unmatched. CDR3 protein: CASSPTGGGEAFF. The CDR3 nucleotides are TGTGCCAGCTCACCGACAGGGGGCGGGGAAGCTTTCTTT.

The chain joins TRBV2 to TRBJ1-4; 9 bases line up with TRBD1. Trimming at V came to 6 bases and at J to 5 bases, leaving 7 bases not matched to a gene. This CDR3 has 15 amino acids. From germline, CDR1 is SNHLY and CDR2 FYNNEI. CDR3 in amino acids: CASRPGTGRNEKLFF. For the CDR3, the DNA is TGTGCCAGCAGACCCGGGACAGGGCGAAATGAAAAACTGTTTTTT.

This clone was counted once. The chain has TRBV7-2 and TRBJ2-1, with TRBD2 matching over 9 bases. Per the germline V gene, CDR1 is SGHTA and CDR2 is FQGNSA. The trim removed 4 bases at V and 7 bases at J, leaving 8 bases unmatched. The CDR3 has 15 amino acids. The CDR3 loop reads CASSSSSGTGNEQFF. DNA for the CDR3: TGTGCCAGCAGCTCTTCTAGCGGGACCGGGAATGAGCAGTTCTTC.

This clone was observed a single time. CDR3 sequence reads: CASSARQSNQPQHF. The CDR3 DNA reads as TGTGCCAGCAGTGCTCGACAGAGCAATCAGCCCCAGCATTTT. The gene calls are TRBV25-1 and TRBJ1-5; a possible D gene is TRBD1 (5 bases). The CDR3 runs to 14 residues. CDR1 is MGHDK, CDR2 SYGVNS, per germline. V lost 4 bases and J lost 1, with 8 bases in between.

This chain connects TRBV2 to TRBJ1-5; TRBD1 agrees at 8 bases. In germline, CDR1 is SNHLY, CDR2 FYNNEI. V lost 4 bases, J lost 7 bases, and 6 bases stayed unmatched. The CDR3 runs to 14 residues. The CDR3 sequence: CASSAQGAGQPQHF. CDR3 coding DNA: TGTGCCAGCAGTGCTCAGGGGGCAGGCCAGCCCCAGCATTTT.